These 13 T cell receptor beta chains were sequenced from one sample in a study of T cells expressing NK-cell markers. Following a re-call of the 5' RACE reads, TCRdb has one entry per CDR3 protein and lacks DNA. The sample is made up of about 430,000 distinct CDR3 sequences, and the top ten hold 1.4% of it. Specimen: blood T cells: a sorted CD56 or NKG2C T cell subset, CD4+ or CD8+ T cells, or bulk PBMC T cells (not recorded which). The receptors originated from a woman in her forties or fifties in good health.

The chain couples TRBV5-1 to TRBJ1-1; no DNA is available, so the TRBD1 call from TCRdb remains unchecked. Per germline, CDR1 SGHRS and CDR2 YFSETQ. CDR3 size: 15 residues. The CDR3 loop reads CASSLGQGFNTEAFF.

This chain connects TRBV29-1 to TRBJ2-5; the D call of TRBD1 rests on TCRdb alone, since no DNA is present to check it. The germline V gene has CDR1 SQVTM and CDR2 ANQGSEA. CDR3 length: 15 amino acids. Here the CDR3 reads CSVVGAGATQETQYF.

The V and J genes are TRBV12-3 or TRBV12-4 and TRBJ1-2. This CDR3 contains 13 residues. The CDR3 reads CASRADSNYGYTF.

CDR3 residues: CASSFHNEQFF. V and J are TRBV7-8 and TRBJ2-1. This CDR3 has 11 residues. Germline V CDR1 and CDR2: SGHVS, FQNEAQ. The complete variable domain, with remaining parts taken from reference TRBV7-8 and TRBJ2-1, reads GAGVSQSPRYKVAKRGQDVALRCDPISGHVSLFWYQQALGQGPEFLTYFQNEAQLDKSGLPSDRFFAERPEGSVSTLKIQRTQQEDSAVYLCASSFHNEQFFGPGTRLTVL.

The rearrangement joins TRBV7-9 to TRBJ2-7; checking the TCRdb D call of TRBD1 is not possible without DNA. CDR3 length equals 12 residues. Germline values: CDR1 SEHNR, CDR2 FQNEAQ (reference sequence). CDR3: CASSLEAPGQYF.

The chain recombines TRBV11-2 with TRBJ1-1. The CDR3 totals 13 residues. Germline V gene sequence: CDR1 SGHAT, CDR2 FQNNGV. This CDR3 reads CASSFLTSTEAFF.

The CDR3 region is CASSLQYPGQGLVGANVLTF. The chain carries TRBV5-5 and TRBJ2-6; TCRdb calls TRBD1, which cannot be checked without DNA. This CDR3 contains 20 residues. From germline, CDR1 is SGHKS and CDR2 YYEKEE (reference sequence).

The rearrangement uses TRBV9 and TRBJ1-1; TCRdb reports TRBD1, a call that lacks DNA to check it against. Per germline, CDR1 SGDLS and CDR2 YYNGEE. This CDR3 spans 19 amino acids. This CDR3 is CASSPNPGGPMGMVTEAFF.

This CDR3 reads CASSLTEGFRETQYF. The chain uses TRBV12-3 or TRBV12-4 and TRBJ2-5; TCRdb indicates TRBD1, and absent DNA this call remains unverified. The CDR3 contains 15 residues.

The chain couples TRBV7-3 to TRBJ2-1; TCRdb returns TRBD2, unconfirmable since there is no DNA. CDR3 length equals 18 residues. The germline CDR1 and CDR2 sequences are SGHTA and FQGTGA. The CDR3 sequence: CASSSRLAGGSVYNEQFF.

The CDR3 reads CASSLAGGHTGELFF. The chain recombines TRBV11-2 with TRBJ2-2; TCRdb indicates TRBD2, and absent DNA this call remains unverified. The CDR3 extends over 15 amino acids. Germline CDR1 reads SGHAT; CDR2 reads FQNNGV.

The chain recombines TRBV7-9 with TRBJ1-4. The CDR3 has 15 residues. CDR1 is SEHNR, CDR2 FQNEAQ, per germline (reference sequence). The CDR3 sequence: CASSLLDGRGEKLFF.

The CDR3: CATSMGQGARGYTF. The chain has TRBV24-1 and TRBJ1-2; TCRdb's D call of TRBD1 is untestable without DNA. This CDR3 is built from 14 residues. CDR1 and CDR2 from the germline V gene are KGHDR and SFDVKD.